A selection of T cell receptor beta chains follows, all from one sample in a study of T cells after yellow fever vaccination. TCRdb re-analysed the 5' RACE reads in MiXCR, keeping a single row per CDR3 protein. The sample holds some 320,000 distinct CDR3 sequences, 8.7% seen once. Sequencing was performed on PBMCs, taken on the day of the first yellow fever vaccination. The source is a young man who received the YFV17D yellow fever vaccine. CDR3s include the opening cysteine and the closing phenylalanine or tryptophan. The D gene is left open where the match is weak. Clone size is shown for a subset of rows, as once, few, many or a class of expanded clone.

-	TRBV20-1	-	TRBJ1-1	TGCAGTGCTAGAGTATTAGGACTCAACACTGAAGCTTTCTTT	CSARVLGLNTEAFF
many	TRBV6-2/TRBV6-3	TRBD1	TRBJ1-5	TGTGCCAGCAGTTACCACGAACGGACAGGACAGCCCCAGCATTTT	CASSYHERTGQPQHF
few	TRBV7-9	TRBD1	TRBJ2-2	TGTGCCAGCAGCTTTCGAACCGGACAGGATGACACCGGGGAGCTGTTTTTT	CASSFRTGQDDTGELFF
few	TRBV6-1	TRBD2	TRBJ2-3	TGTGCCAGCAGTCCTCCCTTTTCTCGGGGAGGGGATACGCAGTATTTT	CASSPPFSRGGDTQYF
few	TRBV19	-	TRBJ1-2	TGTGCCAGTAGTTTCCACCGTGGGGGGCGAGTACATGGCTACACCTTC	CASSFHRGGRVHGYTF
few	TRBV6-2/TRBV6-3	TRBD1	TRBJ2-7	TGTGCCAGCAGTTTGAGACACCCCCTCGGACAGGGGTACGAGCAGTACTTC	CASSLRHPLGQGYEQYF
-	TRBV12-3/TRBV12-4	-	TRBJ1-1	TGTGCCGGTTCTAGGACACCTAACACTGAAGCTTTCTTT	CAGSRTPNTEAFF
few	TRBV15	TRBD1	TRBJ1-1	TGTGCCACCAGCAGACGGACAGGGGGGAACACTGAAGCTTTCTTT	CATSRRTGGNTEAFF
few	TRBV9	TRBD1	TRBJ2-3	TGTGCCAGCAGCGTAGGGGGGACAGGGGGGACAGATACGCAGTATTTT	CASSVGGTGGTDTQYF
once	TRBV5-1	TRBD1	TRBJ2-1	TGCGCCGGCAGTGGGGACAGGGGTCGAGGTGAGCAGTTCTTC	CAGSGDRGRGEQFF
few	TRBV24-1	-	TRBJ2-1	TGTGCCACCAGTGGCCCAGGGAGGAGCTCCTACAATGAGCAGTTCTTC	CATSGPGRSSYNEQFF
few	TRBV28	-	TRBJ2-7	TGTGCCAGCAGTCCTCCACGGGAAACCTACGAGCAGTACTTC	CASSPPRETYEQYF
few	TRBV7-9	-	TRBJ2-7	TGTGCCAGCAGAGGGAGGAACGAGCAGTACTTC	CASRGRNEQYF
few	TRBV5-5	TRBD1	TRBJ1-6	TGTGCCAGCAGCTTGATCGGGACAGTTAATTCACCCCTCCACTTT	CASSLIGTVNSPLHF
-	TRBV5-4	-	TRBJ2-5	TGTGCCAGCAGCTCGACAAGGCGGGAGACCCAGTACTTC	CASSSTRRETQYF
few	TRBV7-2	TRBD1	TRBJ2-3	TGTGCCAGCAGCTACCGACAGGGGCCCACAGATACGCAGTATTTT	CASSYRQGPTDTQYF
-	TRBV4-2	-	TRBJ2-1	TGTGCCAGCAGCCAAGGGGGTAGGGGATACAATGAGCAGTTCTTC	CASSQGGRGYNEQFF
few	TRBV12-3/TRBV12-4	-	TRBJ2-2	TGTGCCAGCAATGGTCAGCGCACCGGGGAGCTGTTTTTT	CASNGQRTGELFF
few	TRBV7-2	TRBD1	TRBJ2-3	TGTGCCAGCAGCTTATACGCCAGGGGGCGAGGCACAGATACGCAGTATTTT	CASSLYARGRGTDTQYF
few	TRBV18	-	TRBJ1-6	TGTGCCAGCTCCCAAGTCGGGGATTCACCCCTCCACTTT	CASSQVGDSPLHF
-	TRBV6-1	TRBD2	TRBJ2-2	TGTGCCAGCCAACTAGCGGGGGAGGAAAACACCGGGGAGCTGTTTTTT	CASQLAGEENTGELFF
-	TRBV5-4	TRBD1	TRBJ1-2	TGTGCCAGCAGCTTGAGACGACAGGGGGCCAGCTATGGCTACACCTTC	CASSLRRQGASYGYTF
few	TRBV9	TRBD1	TRBJ2-5	TGTGCCAGCAGCGTCGGACAGGGTAGGGAGGAGACCCAGTACTTC	CASSVGQGREETQYF
many	TRBV5-1	-	TRBJ1-1	TGCGCCAGCAGCTTCGGTGACAGTAAAGCTTTCTTT	CASSFGDSKAFF
few	TRBV27	-	TRBJ1-1	TGTGCCAGCAGTCCGCCGGGATCTGTTGAAGCTTTCTTT	CASSPPGSVEAFF
many	TRBV7-9	TRBD2	TRBJ2-3	TGTGCCAGCAGCACTAGCGGGGTCACAGATACGCAGTATTTT	CASSTSGVTDTQYF
few	TRBV4-3	-	TRBJ2-3	TGCGCCAGCAGCCGGGACGTCAACACAGATACGCAGTATTTT	CASSRDVNTDTQYF
few	TRBV11-2	TRBD1	TRBJ2-2	TGTGCCAGCAGGCATCCGGGGACAGCCCGCGGGGAGCTGTTTTTT	CASRHPGTARGELFF
few	TRBV9	-	TRBJ2-1	TGTGCCAGCAGCCCCAGCCCTCTTCGCTCCTACAATGAGCAGTTCTTC	CASSPSPLRSYNEQFF
-	TRBV20-1	-	TRBJ1-2	TGCAGTGCTTCCCTGCCTCTTGGCTACACCTTC	CSASLPLGYTF
few	TRBV5-8	-	TRBJ2-5	TGTGCCAGCAGCTTTATAAGGGGTCGCCAAGAGACCCAGTACTTC	CASSFIRGRQETQYF
-	TRBV7-2	TRBD1	TRBJ1-2	TGTGCCAGCAGCTTAGCGATCGGACAGGGGGTCCATGGCTACACCTTC	CASSLAIGQGVHGYTF
many	TRBV9	-	TRBJ2-1	TGTGCCAGCAGCGTAGCGCCTAGGACCTACAATGAGCAGTTCTTC	CASSVAPRTYNEQFF
many	TRBV6-5	-	TRBJ2-7	TGTGCCAGCAGTTACTCCCCCGGACCGGCTGAACACTACGAGCAGTACTTC	CASSYSPGPAEHYEQYF
-	TRBV9	TRBD1	TRBJ2-3	TGTGCCAGCAGCGTAGGCCGGGACAGGGGGCGCACAGATACGCAGTATTTT	CASSVGRDRGRTDTQYF
few	TRBV24-1	TRBD1	TRBJ2-2	TGTGCCACCAGTGACTCGGGACAGGGGCAAACCGGGGAGCTGTTTTTT	CATSDSGQGQTGELFF
many	TRBV4-1	TRBD1	TRBJ2-5	TGCGCCAGCAGCCCCGACTGGGCAGGGGGAGTTACGTACCAAGAGACCCAGTACTTC	CASSPDWAGGVTYQETQYF
-	TRBV4-3	-	TRBJ1-5	TGCGCCAGCAGCCATACCTTCGAAGGGAGCAATCAGCCCCAGCATTTT	CASSHTFEGSNQPQHF
-	TRBV29-1	-	TRBJ1-2	TGCAGCTCGAGAGGGGGAAATGGCTACACCTTC	CSSRGGNGYTF
-	TRBV24-1	-	TRBJ2-2	TGTGCCACCAGTGATTCGCGGATCACCGGGGAGCTGTTTTTT	CATSDSRITGELFF
many	TRBV18	-	TRBJ2-7	TGTGCCAGCTCACCACCGCGCACCTACGAGCAGTACTTC	CASSPPRTYEQYF
-	TRBV9	TRBD2	TRBJ2-3	TGTGCCAGCAGCGTAGGGGGGGTAGCGGGGGCCGCTTGGACAGATACGCAGTATTTT	CASSVGGVAGAAWTDTQYF